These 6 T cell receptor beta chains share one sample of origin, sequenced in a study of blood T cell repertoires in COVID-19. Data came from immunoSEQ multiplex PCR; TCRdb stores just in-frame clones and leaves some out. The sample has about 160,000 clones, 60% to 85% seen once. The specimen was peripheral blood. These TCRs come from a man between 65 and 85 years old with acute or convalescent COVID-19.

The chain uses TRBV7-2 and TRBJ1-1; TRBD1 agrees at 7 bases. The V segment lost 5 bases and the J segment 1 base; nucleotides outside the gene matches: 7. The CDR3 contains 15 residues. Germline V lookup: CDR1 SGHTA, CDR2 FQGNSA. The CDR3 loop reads CASSPQGGWNTEAFF. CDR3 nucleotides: TGTGCCAGCAGCCCGCAGGGGGGTTGGAACACTGAAGCTTTCTTT.

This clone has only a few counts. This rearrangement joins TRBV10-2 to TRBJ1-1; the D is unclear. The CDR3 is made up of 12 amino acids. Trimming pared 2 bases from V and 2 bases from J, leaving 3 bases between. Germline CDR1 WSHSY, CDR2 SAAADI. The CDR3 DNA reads TGCGCCAGCAGTGAGGTAAACACTGAAGCTTTCTTT. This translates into CASSEVNTEAFF.

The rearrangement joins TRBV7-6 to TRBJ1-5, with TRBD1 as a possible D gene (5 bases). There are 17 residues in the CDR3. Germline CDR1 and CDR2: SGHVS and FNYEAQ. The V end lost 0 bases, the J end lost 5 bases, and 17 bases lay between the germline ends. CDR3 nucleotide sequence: TGTGCCAGCAGCTTAGCGCGGCAGGGAAGTATCGATCAGCCCCAGCATTTT. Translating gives CASSLARQGSIDQPQHF.

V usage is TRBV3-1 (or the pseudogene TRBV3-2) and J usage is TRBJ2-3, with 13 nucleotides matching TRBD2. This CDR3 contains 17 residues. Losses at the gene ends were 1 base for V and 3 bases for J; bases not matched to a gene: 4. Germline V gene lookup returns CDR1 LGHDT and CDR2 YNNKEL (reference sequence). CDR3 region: CASSQGETSGGTDTQYF. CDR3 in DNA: TGTGCCAGCAGCCAAGGTGAGACTAGCGGGGGGACAGATACGCAGTATTTT.

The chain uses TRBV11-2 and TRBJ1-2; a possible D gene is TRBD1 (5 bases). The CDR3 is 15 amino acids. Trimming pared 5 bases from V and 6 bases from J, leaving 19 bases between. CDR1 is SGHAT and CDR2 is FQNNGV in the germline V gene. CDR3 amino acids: CASSRGLGPWDGYTF. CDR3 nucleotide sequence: TGTGCCAGCAGCCGGGGACTGGGGCCATGGGATGGCTACACCTTC.

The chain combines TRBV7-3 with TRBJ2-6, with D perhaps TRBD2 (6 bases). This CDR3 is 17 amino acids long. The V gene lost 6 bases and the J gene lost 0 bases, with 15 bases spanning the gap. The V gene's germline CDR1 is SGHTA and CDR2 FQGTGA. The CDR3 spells CASSYSQDYSGANVLTF. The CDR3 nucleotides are TGTGCCAGCAGTTACTCACAGGACTACTCTGGGGCCAACGTCCTGACTTTC.